This T cell receptor (beta chain) emerged from a study of radiotherapy plus CTLA-4 blockade in lung cancer. Of note for this clone: The antigen is unknown.

The CDR3 consists of 14 residues. Germline CDR1 is SNHLY and CDR2 is FYNNEI. With 5 bases removed from V and 0 bases from J, the gap between germline ends came to 9 bases. Sequencing was performed with immunoSEQ multiplex PCR; in TCRdb, only in-frame clones are kept and a portion is missing. This table has 75,000 to 80,000 clones, about 87% appearing once. Findings of the study overall: An expansion of tumor-derived TCR clones occurred in blood after radiotherapy plus ipilimumab.

The starting material was peripheral blood, obtained from a patient treated with radiotherapy plus ipilimumab. This clonotype originated in a human donor with non-small cell lung cancer who had stable disease on radiotherapy plus ipilimumab. J is TRBJ2-3 and V is TRBV2; D is uncertain. The CDR3 spells CASSKDGSTDTQYF. CDR3 nucleotides: TGTGCCAGCAGTAAGGACGGAAGCACAGATACGCAGTATTTT. Together with reference TRBV2 and TRBJ2-3, the CDR3 gives the full variable domain: EPEVTQTPSHQVTQMGQEVILRCVPISNHLYFYWYRQILGQKVEFLVSFYNNEISEKSEIFDDQFSVERPDGSNFTLKIRSTKLEDSAMYFCASSKDGSTDTQYFGPGTRLTVL.